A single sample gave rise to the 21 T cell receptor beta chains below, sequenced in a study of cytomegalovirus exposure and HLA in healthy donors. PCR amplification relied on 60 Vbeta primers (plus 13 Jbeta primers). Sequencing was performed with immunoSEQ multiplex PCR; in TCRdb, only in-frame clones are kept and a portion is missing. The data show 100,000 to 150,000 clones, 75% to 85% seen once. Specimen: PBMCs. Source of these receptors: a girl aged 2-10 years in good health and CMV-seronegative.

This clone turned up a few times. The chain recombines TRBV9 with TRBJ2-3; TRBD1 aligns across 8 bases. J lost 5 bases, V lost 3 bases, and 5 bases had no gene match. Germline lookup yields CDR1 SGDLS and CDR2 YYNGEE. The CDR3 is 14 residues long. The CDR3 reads CASSGDRGGDTQYF. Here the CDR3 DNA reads TGTGCCAGCAGCGGAGACAGGGGAGGAGATACGCAGTATTTT.

CDR3 DNA sequence: TGTGCCAGCAGCTCGTCGACAAGGGTCAAGGGGACTGAAGCTTTCTTT. Protein sequence: CASSSSTRVKGTEAFF. V gene TRBV7-6 combines with J gene TRBJ1-1; weak D call: TRBD1 (5 bases). Germline assignment: CDR1 SGHVS and CDR2 FNYEAQ. This CDR3 is 16 amino acids long. Trimming removed 4 bases from V and 5 bases from J, with 20 bases in between.

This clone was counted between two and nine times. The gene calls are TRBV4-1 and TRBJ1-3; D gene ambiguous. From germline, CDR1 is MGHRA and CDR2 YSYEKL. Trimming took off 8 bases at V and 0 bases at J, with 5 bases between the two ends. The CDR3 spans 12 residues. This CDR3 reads CASGNSGNTIYF. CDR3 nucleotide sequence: TGCGCCAGCGGCAACTCTGGAAACACCATATATTTT.

In DNA, the CDR3 is TGCGCCAGCAGCTTGACTGGGGCCCACATGAACACTGAAGCTTTCTTT. Translated: CASSLTGAHMNTEAFF. This rearrangement joins TRBV5-1 to TRBJ1-1; TRBD1 is a possible D gene (5 bases). Trimming pared 1 base from V and 0 bases from J, leaving 13 bases between. CDR3 length: 16 amino acids. CDR1 and CDR2 from the germline V gene are SGHRS and YFSETQ.

The CDR3 loop reads CASSQAWAGLPSREQYF. In DNA form, the CDR3 reads TGCGCCAGCAGCCAAGCCTGGGCGGGACTGCCCTCTCGGGAGCAGTACTTC. The chain recombines TRBV4-1 with TRBJ2-7, with a possible D match to TRBD2 (6 bases). V dropped 1 base and J dropped 7 bases, with 23 bases sitting between them. The CDR3 is 17 amino acids. The germline CDR1 and CDR2 sequences are MGHRA and YSYEKL.

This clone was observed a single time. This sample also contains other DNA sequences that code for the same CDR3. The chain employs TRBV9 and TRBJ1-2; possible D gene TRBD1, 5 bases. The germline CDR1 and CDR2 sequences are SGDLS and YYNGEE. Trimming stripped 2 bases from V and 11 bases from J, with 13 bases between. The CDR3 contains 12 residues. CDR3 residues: CASSVGGNGYTF. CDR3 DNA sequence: TGTGCCAGCAGCGTCGGGGGGAACGGTTACACCTTC.

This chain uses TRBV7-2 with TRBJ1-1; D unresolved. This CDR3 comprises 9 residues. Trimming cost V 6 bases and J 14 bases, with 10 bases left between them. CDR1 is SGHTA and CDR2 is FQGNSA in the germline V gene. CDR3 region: CASSLLGFF. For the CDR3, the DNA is TGTGCCAGCAGTCTTCTCGGGTTCTTT.

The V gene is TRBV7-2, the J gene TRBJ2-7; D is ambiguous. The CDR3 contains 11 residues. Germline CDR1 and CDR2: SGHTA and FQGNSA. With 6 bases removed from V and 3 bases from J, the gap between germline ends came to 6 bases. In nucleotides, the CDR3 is TGTGCCAGCAGTCTAGACTACGAGCAGTACTTC. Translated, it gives CASSLDYEQYF. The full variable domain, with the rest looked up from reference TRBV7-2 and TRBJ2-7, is GAGVSQSPSNKVTEKGKDVELRCDPISGHTALYWYRQSLGQGLEFLIYFQGNSAPDKSGLPSDRFSAERTGGSVSTLTIQRTQQEDSAVYLCASSLDYEQYFGPGTRLTVT.

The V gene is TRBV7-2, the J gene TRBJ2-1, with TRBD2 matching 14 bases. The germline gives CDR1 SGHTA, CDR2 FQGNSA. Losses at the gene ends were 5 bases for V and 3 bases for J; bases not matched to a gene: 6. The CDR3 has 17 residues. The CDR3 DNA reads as TGTGCCAGCAGCGGGACTAGCGGGAGTATTAGCTACAATGAGCAGTTCTTC. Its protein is CASSGTSGSISYNEQFF. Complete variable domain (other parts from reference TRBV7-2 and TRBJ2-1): GAGVSQSPSNKVTEKGKDVELRCDPISGHTALYWYRQSLGQGLEFLIYFQGNSAPDKSGLPSDRFSAERTGGSVSTLTIQRTQQEDSAVYLCASSGTSGSISYNEQFFGPGTRLTVL.

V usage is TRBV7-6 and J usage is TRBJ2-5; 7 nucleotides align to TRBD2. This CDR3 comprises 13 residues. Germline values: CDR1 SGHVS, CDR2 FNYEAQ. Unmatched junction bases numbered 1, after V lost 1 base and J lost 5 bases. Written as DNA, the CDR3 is TGTGCCAGCAGCTTAGGGGGAGGGGAGACCCAGTACTTC. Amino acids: CASSLGGGETQYF.

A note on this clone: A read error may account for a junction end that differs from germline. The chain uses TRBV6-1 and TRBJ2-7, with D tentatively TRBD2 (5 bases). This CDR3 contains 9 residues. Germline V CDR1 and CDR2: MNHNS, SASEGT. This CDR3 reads CASSVPGSF. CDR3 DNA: TGTGCCAGCAGTGTCCCGGGGAGTTTC.

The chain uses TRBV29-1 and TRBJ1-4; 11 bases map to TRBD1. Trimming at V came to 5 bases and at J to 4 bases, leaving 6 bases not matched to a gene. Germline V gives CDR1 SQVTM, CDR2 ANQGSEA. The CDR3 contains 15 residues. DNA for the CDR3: TGCAGCGTTCTCGGACAGGGGGCGAATAATGAAAAACTGTTTTTT. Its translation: CSVLGQGANNEKLFF.

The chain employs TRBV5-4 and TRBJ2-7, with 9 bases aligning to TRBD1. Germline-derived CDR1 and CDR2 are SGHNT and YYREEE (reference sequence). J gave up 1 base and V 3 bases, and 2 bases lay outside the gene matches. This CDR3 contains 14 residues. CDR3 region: CASSSDRGSYEQYF. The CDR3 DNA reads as TGTGCCAGCAGCTCGGACAGGGGATCCTACGAGCAGTACTTC.

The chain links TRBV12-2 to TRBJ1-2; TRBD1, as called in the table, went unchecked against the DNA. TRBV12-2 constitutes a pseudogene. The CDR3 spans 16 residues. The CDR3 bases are TGTGCAAGTCGCTTAGCAACAGGGATGAGGAACTATGGCTACACCTTC. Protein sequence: CASRLATGMRNYGYTF.

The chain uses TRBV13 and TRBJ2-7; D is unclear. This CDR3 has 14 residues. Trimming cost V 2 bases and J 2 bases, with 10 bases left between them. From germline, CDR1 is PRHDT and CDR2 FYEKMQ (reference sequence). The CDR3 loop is CASSLSRLAYEQYF. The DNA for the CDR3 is TGTGCCAGCAGCTTATCAAGGCTAGCCTACGAGCAGTACTTC.

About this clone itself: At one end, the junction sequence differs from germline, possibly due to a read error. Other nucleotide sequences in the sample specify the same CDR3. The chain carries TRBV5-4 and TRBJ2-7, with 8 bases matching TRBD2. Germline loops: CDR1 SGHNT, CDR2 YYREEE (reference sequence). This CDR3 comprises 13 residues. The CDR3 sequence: CASSPNPGLGYLF. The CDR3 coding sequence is TGTGCCAGCAGCCCTAACCCGGGACTAGGTTACCTCTTC.

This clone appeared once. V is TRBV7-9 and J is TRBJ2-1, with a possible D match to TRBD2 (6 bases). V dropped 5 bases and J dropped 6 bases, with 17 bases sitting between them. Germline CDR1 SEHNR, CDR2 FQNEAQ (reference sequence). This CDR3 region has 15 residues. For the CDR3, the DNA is TGTGCCAGCAGCCCGTCCGGAGCGGGTAGCAATGAGCAGTTCTTC. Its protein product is CASSPSGAGSNEQFF. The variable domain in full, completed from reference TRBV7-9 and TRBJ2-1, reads DTGVSQNPRHKITKRGQNVTFRCDPISEHNRLYWYRQTLGQGPEFLTYFQNEAQLEKSRLLSDRFSAERPKGSFSTLEIQRTEQGDSAMYLCASSPSGAGSNEQFFGPGTRLTVL.

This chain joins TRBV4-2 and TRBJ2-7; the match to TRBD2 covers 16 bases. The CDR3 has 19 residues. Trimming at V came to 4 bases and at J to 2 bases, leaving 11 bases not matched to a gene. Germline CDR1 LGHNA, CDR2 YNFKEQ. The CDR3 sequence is CASSRPEGTSGGAAYEQYF. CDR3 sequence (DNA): TGTGCCAGCAGCCGGCCGGAGGGGACTAGCGGGGGGGCGGCCTACGAGCAGTACTTC.

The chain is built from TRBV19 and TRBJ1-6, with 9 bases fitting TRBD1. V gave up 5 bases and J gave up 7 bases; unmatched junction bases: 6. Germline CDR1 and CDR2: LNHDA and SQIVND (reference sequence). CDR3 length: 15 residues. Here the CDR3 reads CASSLPGQGNSPLHF. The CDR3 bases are TGTGCCAGTAGTCTTCCTGGACAGGGGAATTCACCCCTCCACTTT.

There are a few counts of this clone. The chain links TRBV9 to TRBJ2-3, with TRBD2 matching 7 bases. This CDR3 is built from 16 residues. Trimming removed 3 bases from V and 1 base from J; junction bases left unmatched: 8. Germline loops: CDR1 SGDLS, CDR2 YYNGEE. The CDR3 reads CASSARSGIGTDTQYF. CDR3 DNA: TGTGCCAGCAGCGCTAGGAGCGGGATTGGCACAGATACGCAGTATTTT.

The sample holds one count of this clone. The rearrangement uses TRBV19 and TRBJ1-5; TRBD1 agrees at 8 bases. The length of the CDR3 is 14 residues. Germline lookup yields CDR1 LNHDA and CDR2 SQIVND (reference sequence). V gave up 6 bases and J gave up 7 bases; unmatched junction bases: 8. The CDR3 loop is CASSPDRVGQPQHF. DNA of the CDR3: TGTGCCAGTAGCCCGGACAGGGTGGGGCAGCCCCAGCATTTT. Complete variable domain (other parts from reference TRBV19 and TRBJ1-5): DGGITQSPKYLFRKEGQNVTLSCEQNLNHDAMYWYRQDPGQGLRLIYYSQIVNDFQKGDIAEGYSVSREKKESFPLTVTSAQKNPTAFYLCASSPDRVGQPQHFGDGTRLSIL.